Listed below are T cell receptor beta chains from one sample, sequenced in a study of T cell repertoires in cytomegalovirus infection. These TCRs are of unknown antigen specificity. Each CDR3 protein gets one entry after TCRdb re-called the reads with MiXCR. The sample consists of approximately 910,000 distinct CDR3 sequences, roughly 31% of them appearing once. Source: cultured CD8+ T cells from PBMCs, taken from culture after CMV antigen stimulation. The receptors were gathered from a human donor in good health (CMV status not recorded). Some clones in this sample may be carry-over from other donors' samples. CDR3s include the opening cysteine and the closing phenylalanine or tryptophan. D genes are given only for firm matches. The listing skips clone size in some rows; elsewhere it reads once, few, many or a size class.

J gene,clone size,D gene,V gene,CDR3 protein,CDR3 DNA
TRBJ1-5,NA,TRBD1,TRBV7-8,CARSMGLTGWLNQPQHF,TGTGCCAGGAGTATGGGCCTGACAGGGTGGTTGAATCAGCCCCAGCATTTT
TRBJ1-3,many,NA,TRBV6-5,CASSYSVRSPGNTIYF,TGTGCCAGCAGTTACTCAGTCCGTTCCCCCGGGAACACCATATATTTT
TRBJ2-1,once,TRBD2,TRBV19,CASSIPGLAGNEQFF,TGTGCCAGTAGTATACCGGGACTAGCGGGCAATGAGCAGTTCTTC
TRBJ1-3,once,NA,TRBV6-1,CASSEVPGRGNTIYF,TGTGCCAGCAGTGAGGTCCCCGGACGAGGGAACACCATATATTTT
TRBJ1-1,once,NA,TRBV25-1,CASSEYYGNTEAFF,TGTGCCAGCAGTGAATATTACGGGAACACTGAAGCTTTCTTT
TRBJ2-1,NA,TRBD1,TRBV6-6,CASSYSTGGEQFF,TGTGCCAGCAGTTACTCCACAGGGGGCGAGCAGTTCTTC
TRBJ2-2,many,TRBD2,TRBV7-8,CASSLGSGGPNTGELFF,TGTGCCAGCAGCTTAGGTAGCGGGGGACCGAACACCGGGGAGCTGTTTTTT
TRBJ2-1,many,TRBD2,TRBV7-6,CASSWTSGGAGNEQFF,TGTGCCAGCAGCTGGACTAGCGGGGGGGCCGGTAATGAGCAGTTCTTC
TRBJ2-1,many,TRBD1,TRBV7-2,CASSFVQGENEQFF,TGTGCCAGCAGCTTTGTCCAGGGGGAGAATGAGCAGTTCTTC
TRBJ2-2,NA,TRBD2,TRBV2,CASGLPSGGAWTGELFF,TGTGCCAGCGGACTACCTAGCGGGGGGGCGTGGACCGGGGAGCTGTTTTTT
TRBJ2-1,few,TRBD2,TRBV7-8,CASSLGHGGGGYNEQFF,TGTGCCAGCAGCTTAGGACACGGGGGGGGGGGTTACAATGAGCAGTTCTTC
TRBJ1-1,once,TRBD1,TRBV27,CASSLQGGTPNTEAFF,TGTGCCAGCAGCCTACAGGGGGGAACCCCAAACACTGAAGCTTTCTTT
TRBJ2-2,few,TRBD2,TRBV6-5,CASRAGGGTGELFF,TGTGCCAGCAGAGCGGGGGGGGGCACCGGGGAGCTGTTTTTT
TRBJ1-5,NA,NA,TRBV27,CASSSSEGLSNQPQHF,TGTGCCAGCAGTTCCTCCGAGGGGTTAAGCAATCAGCCCCAGCATTTT
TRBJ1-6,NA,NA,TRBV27,CASSPPFSYNSPLHF,TGTGCCAGCAGTCCCCCTTTTTCCTATAATTCACCCCTCCACTTT
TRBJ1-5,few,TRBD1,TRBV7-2,CASSPGQGARNQPQHF,TGTGCCAGCAGCCCAGGACAGGGGGCTAGGAATCAGCCCCAGCATTTT
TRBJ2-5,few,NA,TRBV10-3,CAISDPGVRETQYF,TGTGCCATCAGTGATCCCGGGGTCCGAGAGACCCAGTACTTC
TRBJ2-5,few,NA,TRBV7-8,CASSARAIQETQYF,TGTGCCAGCAGCGCCCGGGCGATCCAAGAGACCCAGTACTTC
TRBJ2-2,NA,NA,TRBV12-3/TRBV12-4,CASSLVDISFTGELFF,TGTGCCAGCAGTTTAGTGGACATCTCCTTCACCGGGGAGCTGTTTTTT
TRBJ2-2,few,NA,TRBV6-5,CASSYSEGAGELFF,TGTGCCAGCAGTTACTCGGAGGGGGCCGGGGAGCTGTTTTTT
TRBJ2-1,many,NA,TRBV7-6,CASSLVGGRGFDEQFF,TGTGCCAGCAGCTTAGTTGGGGGCCGCGGATTCGATGAGCAGTTCTTC
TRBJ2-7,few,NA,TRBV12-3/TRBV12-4,CASSFQLTGYEQYF,TGTGCCAGCAGTTTCCAACTGACAGGCTACGAGCAGTACTTC
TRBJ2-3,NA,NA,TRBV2,CASSERPTDTQYF,TGTGCCAGCAGTGAAAGGCCAACAGATACGCAGTATTTT
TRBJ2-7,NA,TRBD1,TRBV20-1,CSARDRGYEQYF,TGCAGTGCTAGGGACAGGGGATACGAGCAGTACTTC
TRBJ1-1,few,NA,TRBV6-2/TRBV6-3,CASRPGDTEAFF,TGTGCCAGCAGACCGGGGGACACTGAAGCTTTCTTT
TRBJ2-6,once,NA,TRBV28,CASSDEGSGANVLTF,TGTGCCAGCAGTGATGAGGGGTCTGGGGCCAACGTCCTGACTTTC
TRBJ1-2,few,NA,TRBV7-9,CASSLGPGVGYTF,TGTGCCAGCAGCCTCGGGCCTGGGGTTGGCTACACCTTC
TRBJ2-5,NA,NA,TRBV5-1,CASSPFVGLPVGRKETQYF,TGCGCCAGCAGCCCATTCGTGGGACTGCCGGTGGGCAGGAAAGAGACCCAGTACTTC
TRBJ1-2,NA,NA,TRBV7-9,CASSSVFTGPKDGYTF,TGTGCCAGCAGCTCCGTCTTTACTGGACCGAAGGATGGCTACACCTTC